This TCR beta chain was obtained from a study of T cells in Graves' hyperthyroidism and ophthalmopathy. Study context: Staff took peripheral blood when the initial diagnosis was made, before any treatment began. Regarding the study as a whole: Most thyroid clonotypes that were expanded above 0.001 also turned up in blood. Median prediction lead before ophthalmopathy onset was about 6.5 months with the model.

Of note for this clonotype: Its antigen is currently unknown.

Under 3 months was the duration of disease in ophthalmopathy patients, who also had a Clinical Activity Score of at least 3 and a NOSPECS grade of at least 4. The investigators amplified TCR beta CDR3 regions from RNA transcripts. HTBI primers were the set used in a first-round RT-PCR of the TCR CDR3. One entry per CDR3 protein results from TCRdb running MiXCR on the multiplex PCR reads. The sample records around 300,000 distinct CDR3 sequences, 20% to 25% being singletons. This TCR came from a man between 25 and 39 years old with Graves' ophthalmopathy. Sequenced sample: blood.

CDR3 residues: CAWSIGTKTQYF. As DNA, the CDR3 is TGTGCCTGGAGTATAGGTACGAAGACCCAGTACTTC. The chain has TRBV30 and TRBJ2-5; the D is unclear. Trimming removed 2 bases at V and 6 bases at J, with 10 bases between. CDR3 length equals 12 residues. The germline gives CDR1 GTSNPN, CDR2 SVGIG (reference sequence).